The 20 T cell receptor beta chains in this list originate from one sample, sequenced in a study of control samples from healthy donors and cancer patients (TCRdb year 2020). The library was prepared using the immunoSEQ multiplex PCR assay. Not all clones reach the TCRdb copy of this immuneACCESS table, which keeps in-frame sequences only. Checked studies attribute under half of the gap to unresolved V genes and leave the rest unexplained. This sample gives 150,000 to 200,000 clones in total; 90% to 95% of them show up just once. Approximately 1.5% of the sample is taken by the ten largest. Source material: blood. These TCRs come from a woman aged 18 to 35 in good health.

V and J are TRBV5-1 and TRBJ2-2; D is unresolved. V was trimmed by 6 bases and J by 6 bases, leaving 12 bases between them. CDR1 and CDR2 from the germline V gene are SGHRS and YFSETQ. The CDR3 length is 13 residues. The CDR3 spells CASNEVRAGELFF. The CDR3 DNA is TGCGCCAGCAATGAGGTTCGGGCCGGGGAGCTGTTTTTT.

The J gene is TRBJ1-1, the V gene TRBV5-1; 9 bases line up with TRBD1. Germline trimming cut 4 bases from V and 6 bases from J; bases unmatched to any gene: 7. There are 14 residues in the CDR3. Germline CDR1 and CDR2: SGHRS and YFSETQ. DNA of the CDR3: TGCGCCAGCAGCCAAACAGGGGGCTTGGCTGAAGCTTTCTTT. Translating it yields CASSQTGGLAEAFF.

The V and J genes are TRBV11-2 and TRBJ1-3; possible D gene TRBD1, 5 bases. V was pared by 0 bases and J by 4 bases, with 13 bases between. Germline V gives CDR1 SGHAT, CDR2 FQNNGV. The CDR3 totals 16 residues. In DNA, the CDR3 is TGTGCCAGCAGCTTAGATCTTGGCAGGGCCGGAAACACCATATATTTT. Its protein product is CASSLDLGRAGNTIYF. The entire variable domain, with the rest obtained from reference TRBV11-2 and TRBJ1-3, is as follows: EAGVAQSPRYKIIEKRQSVAFWCNPISGHATLYWYQQILGQGPKLLIQFQNNGVVDDSQLPKDRFSAERLKGVDSTLKIQPAKLEDSAVYLCASSLDLGRAGNTIYFGEGSWLTVV.

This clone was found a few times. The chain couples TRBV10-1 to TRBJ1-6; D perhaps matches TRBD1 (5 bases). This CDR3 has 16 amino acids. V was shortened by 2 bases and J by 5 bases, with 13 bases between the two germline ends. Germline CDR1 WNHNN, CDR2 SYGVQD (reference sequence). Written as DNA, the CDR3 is TGCGCCAGCAGTGAGGGGGGAGGCCCGAATAATTCACCCCTCCACTTT. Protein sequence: CASSEGGGPNNSPLHF.

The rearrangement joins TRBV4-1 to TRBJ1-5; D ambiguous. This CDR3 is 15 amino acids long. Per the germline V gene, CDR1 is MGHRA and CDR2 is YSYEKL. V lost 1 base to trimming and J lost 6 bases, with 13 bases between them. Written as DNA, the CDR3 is TGCGCCAGCAGCCAAGGTGGACTTTCATCTCAGCCCCAGCATTTT. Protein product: CASSQGGLSSQPQHF.

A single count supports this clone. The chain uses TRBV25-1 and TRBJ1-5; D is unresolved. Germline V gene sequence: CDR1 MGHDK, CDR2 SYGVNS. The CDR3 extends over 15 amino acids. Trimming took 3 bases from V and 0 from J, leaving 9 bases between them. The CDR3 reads CASSDSLHSNQPQHF. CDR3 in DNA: TGTGCCAGCAGTGACAGCTTACATAGCAATCAGCCCCAGCATTTT.

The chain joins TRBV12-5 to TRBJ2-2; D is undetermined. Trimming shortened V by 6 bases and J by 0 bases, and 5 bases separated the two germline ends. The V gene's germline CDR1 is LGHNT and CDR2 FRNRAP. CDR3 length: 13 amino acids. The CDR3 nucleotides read TGTGCTAGTGGCCGGGCGAACACCGGGGAGCTGTTTTTT. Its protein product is CASGRANTGELFF.

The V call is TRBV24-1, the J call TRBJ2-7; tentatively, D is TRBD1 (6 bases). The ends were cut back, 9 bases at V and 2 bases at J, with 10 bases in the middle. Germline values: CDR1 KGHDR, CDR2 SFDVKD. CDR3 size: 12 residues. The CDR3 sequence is CATRDKPYEQYF. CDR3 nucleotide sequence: TGTGCCACCCGGGACAAGCCCTACGAGCAGTACTTC.

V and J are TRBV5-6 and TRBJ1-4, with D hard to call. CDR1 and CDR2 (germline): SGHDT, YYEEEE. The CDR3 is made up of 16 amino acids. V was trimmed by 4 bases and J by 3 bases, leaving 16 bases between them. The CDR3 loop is CASSPLTDPPNEKLFF. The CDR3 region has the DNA TGTGCCAGCAGCCCCCTAACGGATCCTCCTAATGAAAAACTGTTTTTT.

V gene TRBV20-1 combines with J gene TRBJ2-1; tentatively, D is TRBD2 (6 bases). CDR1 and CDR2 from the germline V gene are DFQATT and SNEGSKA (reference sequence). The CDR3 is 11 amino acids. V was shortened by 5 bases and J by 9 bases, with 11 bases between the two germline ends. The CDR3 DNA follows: TGCAGTGCTGGGGACTTCGCTGAGCAGTTCTTC. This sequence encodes CSAGDFAEQFF.

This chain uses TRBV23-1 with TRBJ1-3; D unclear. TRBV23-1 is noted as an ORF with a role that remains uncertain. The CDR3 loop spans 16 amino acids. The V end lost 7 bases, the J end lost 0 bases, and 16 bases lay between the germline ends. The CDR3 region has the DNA TGCGCCAGCATAGATGTCGGGTCAGACTCTGGAAACACCATATATTTT. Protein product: CASIDVGSDSGNTIYF.

CDR3 nucleotides: TGTGCCAGCAGCCACGCAGGTTCCTGGAAGCAGTACTTC. This sequence encodes CASSHAGSWKQYF. This chain joins TRBV14 and TRBJ2-7; D ambiguous. This CDR3 is 13 amino acids long. Trimming stripped 3 bases from V and 8 bases from J, with 14 bases between. Germline values: CDR1 SGHDN, CDR2 FVKESK.

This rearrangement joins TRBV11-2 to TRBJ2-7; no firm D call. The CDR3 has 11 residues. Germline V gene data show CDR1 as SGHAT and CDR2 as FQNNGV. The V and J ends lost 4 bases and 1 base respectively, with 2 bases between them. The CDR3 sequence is CASSYSYEQYF. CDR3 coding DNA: TGTGCCAGCAGCTATTCCTACGAGCAGTACTTC.

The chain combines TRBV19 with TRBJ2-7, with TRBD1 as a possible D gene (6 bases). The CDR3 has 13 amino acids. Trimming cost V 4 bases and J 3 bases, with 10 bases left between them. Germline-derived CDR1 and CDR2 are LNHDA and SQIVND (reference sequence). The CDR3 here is CASSTGQYYEQYF. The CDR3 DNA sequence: TGTGCCAGTAGTACCGGACAGTACTACGAGCAGTACTTC.

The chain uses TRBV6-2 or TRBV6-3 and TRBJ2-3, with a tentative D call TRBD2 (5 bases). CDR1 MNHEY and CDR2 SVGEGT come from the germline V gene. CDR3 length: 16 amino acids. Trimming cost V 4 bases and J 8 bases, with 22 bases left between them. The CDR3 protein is CASSSTRLPEVRTQYF. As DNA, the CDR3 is TGTGCCAGCAGTTCAACCAGACTACCTGAGGTTCGTACGCAGTATTTT.

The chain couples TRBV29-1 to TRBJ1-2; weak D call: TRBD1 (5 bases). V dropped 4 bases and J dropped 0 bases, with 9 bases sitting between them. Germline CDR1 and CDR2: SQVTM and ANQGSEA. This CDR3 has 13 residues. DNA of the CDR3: TGCAGCGTTGTTGGGGGAGCTAACTATGGCTACACCTTC. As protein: CSVVGGANYGYTF.

CDR3 amino acids: CSASPLSEQFF. The CDR3 DNA reads TGCAGTGCTAGTCCGTTGAGTGAGCAGTTCTTC. The rearrangement uses TRBV20-1 and TRBJ2-1; D unresolved. Trimming stripped 3 bases from V and 9 bases from J, with 9 bases between. The germline gives CDR1 DFQATT, CDR2 SNEGSKA (reference sequence). This CDR3 comprises 11 residues.

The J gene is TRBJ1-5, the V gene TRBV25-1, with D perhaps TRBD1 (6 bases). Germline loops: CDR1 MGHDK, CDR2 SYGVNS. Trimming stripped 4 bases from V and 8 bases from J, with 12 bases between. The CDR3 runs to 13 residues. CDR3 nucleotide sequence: TGTGCCAGCAGTGGGGGGGGGCTGAAGCCCCAGCATTTT. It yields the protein CASSGGGLKPQHF.

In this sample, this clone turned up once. The chain's CDR3 is CASSEWGLGRLFF. The DNA for the CDR3 is TGCGCCAGCAGTGAGTGGGGACTCGGCCGATTGTTCTTC. V is TRBV10-1 and J is TRBJ2-1; weak D call: TRBD2 (6 bases). V lost 1 base, J lost 15 bases, and 16 bases lay in between. This CDR3 region has 13 residues. CDR1 WNHNN and CDR2 SYGVQD come from the germline V gene (reference sequence).

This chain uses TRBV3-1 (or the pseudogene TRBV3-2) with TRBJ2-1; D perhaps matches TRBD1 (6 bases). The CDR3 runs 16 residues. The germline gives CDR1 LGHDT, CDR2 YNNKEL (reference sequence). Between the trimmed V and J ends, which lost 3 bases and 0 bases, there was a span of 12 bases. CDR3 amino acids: CASSHPGASSYNEQFF. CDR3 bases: TGTGCCAGCAGCCATCCAGGGGCCAGCTCCTACAATGAGCAGTTCTTC.